A selection of T cell receptor beta chains follows, all from one sample in a study of shared clonotypes between healthy human individuals. Profiled with immunoSEQ multiplex PCR; TCRdb holds only in-frame clones, not every one. The data contain about a million clones, roughly 77% of them singletons. The specimen sequenced was memory CD4+ T cells from PBMCs. Source of these receptors: a man younger than 30 in good health. Some clones in this sample may be carry-over from other donors' samples. Both conserved end residues are part of each CDR3. The D gene is left open where the match is weak. Size tells how often a clone was seen (once, few, many) or the class of an expanded clone, and some rows leave it out.

j_call: TRBJ2-3; v_call: TRBV7-2; clone_size: NA; d_call: NA; cdr3_aa: CASSLVAATDTQYF; cdr3_nt: TGTGCCAGCAGCTTAGTTGCAGCCACAGATACGCAGTATTTT
j_call: TRBJ1-2; v_call: TRBV30; clone_size: NA; d_call: NA; cdr3_aa: CAWSVRGDGYTF; cdr3_nt: TGTGCCTGGAGTGTTAGAGGGGATGGCTACACCTTC
j_call: TRBJ2-1; v_call: TRBV2; clone_size: NA; d_call: TRBD2; cdr3_aa: CASTMGAGGGYNEQFF; cdr3_nt: TGTGCCAGCACCATGGGTGCGGGAGGAGGTTACAATGAGCAGTTCTTC
j_call: TRBJ1-5; v_call: TRBV5-4; clone_size: NA; d_call: NA; cdr3_aa: CASSRGGQGNQPQHF; cdr3_nt: TGTGCCAGCAGCAGGGGGGGGCAAGGCAATCAGCCCCAGCATTTT
j_call: TRBJ1-5; v_call: TRBV11-2; clone_size: NA; d_call: NA; cdr3_aa: CASSLTRDLNQPQHF; cdr3_nt: TGTGCCAGCAGCTTGACCCGGGACCTCAATCAGCCCCAGCATTTT
j_call: TRBJ1-2; v_call: TRBV30; clone_size: NA; d_call: NA; cdr3_aa: CAWGRGAGGYTF; cdr3_nt: TGTGCCTGGGGCAGGGGCGCCGGGGGCTACACCTTC
j_call: TRBJ1-2; v_call: TRBV28; clone_size: NA; d_call: TRBD1; cdr3_aa: CASRTTGTGYGYTF; cdr3_nt: TGTGCCAGCAGGACGACGGGGACAGGCTATGGCTACACCTTC
j_call: TRBJ2-1; v_call: TRBV11-2; clone_size: few; d_call: NA; cdr3_aa: CASSLRTRETYNEQFF; cdr3_nt: TGTGCCAGCAGCTTGCGGACCAGGGAGACCTACAATGAGCAGTTCTTC
j_call: TRBJ1-1; v_call: TRBV7-3; clone_size: NA; d_call: NA; cdr3_aa: CASSLVRETEAFF; cdr3_nt: TGTGCCAGCAGCTTAGTCAGGGAGACTGAAGCTTTCTTT
j_call: TRBJ2-3; v_call: TRBV19; clone_size: NA; d_call: NA; cdr3_aa: CASSTLARHTQYF; cdr3_nt: TGTGCCAGTAGTACTTTAGCGCGACATACGCAGTATTTT
j_call: TRBJ2-1; v_call: TRBV7-3; clone_size: NA; d_call: TRBD2; cdr3_aa: CASSLIPTGGWNEQFF; cdr3_nt: TGTGCCAGCAGCTTAATCCCCACGGGAGGGTGGAATGAGCAGTTCTTC
j_call: TRBJ2-5; v_call: TRBV25-1; clone_size: NA; d_call: NA; cdr3_aa: CASSPQRRGETQYF; cdr3_nt: TGTGCCAGCAGCCCGCAACGGAGAGGGGAGACCCAGTACTTC
j_call: TRBJ1-5; v_call: TRBV2; clone_size: NA; d_call: NA; cdr3_aa: CASRSGTVSNQPQHF; cdr3_nt: TGTGCCAGCAGGTCCGGGACGGTCAGCAATCAGCCCCAGCATTTT
j_call: TRBJ1-2; v_call: TRBV7-8; clone_size: NA; d_call: NA; cdr3_aa: CASSLEGRADTF; cdr3_nt: TGTGCCAGCAGCTTAGAAGGCAGGGCAGACACCTTC
j_call: TRBJ2-1; v_call: TRBV7-2; clone_size: NA; d_call: NA; cdr3_aa: CASSRGGGASYNEQFF; cdr3_nt: TGTGCCAGCAGTCGAGGGGGGGGCGCTTCCTACAATGAGCAGTTCTTC
j_call: TRBJ1-1; v_call: TRBV25-1; clone_size: NA; d_call: TRBD1; cdr3_aa: CASSPDRGRVNTEAFF; cdr3_nt: TGTGCCAGCAGCCCGGACAGGGGGCGGGTGAACACTGAAGCTTTCTTT
j_call: TRBJ2-1; v_call: TRBV11-1; clone_size: NA; d_call: NA; cdr3_aa: CASSRQARSYNEQFF; cdr3_nt: TGTGCCAGCAGCCGGCAGGCGCGTTCCTACAATGAGCAGTTCTTC
j_call: TRBJ1-5; v_call: TRBV10-3; clone_size: NA; d_call: NA; cdr3_aa: CAISSGQPQHF; cdr3_nt: TGTGCCATCAGTTCAGGCCAGCCCCAGCATTTT